This entry lists 8 T cell receptor beta chains sequenced from one sample in a study of PD-L1 blockade in urothelial cancer. Time point reported: pretreatment peripheral blood. TCRdb's table, derived via immunoSEQ multiplex PCR, lists solely in-frame clones and lacks some. The sample holds tens of thousands of clones, nearly 90% seen once. The sample here was PBMCs, taken around atezolizumab (anti-PD-L1) treatment. The receptor set was obtained from a man between 60 and 75 years old with urothelial cancer.

V gene TRBV7-2 combines with J gene TRBJ1-4; 8 nucleotides line up with TRBD1. V lost 1 base, J lost 12 bases, and 7 bases stayed unmatched. Germline V gives CDR1 SGHTA, CDR2 FQGNSA. The CDR3 consists of 14 residues. CDR3 sequence reads: CASSLGTGMLELFF. The CDR3 nucleotides read TGTGCCAGCAGCTTAGGGACAGGGATGTTGGAACTGTTTTTT.

This clone was detected once. The J gene is TRBJ2-3, the V gene TRBV6-5, with a weak D call TRBD1 (6 bases). Trimming removed 7 bases at V and 1 base at J, with 12 bases between. This CDR3 has 14 amino acids. Germline-derived CDR1 and CDR2 are MNHEY and SVGAGI. CDR3 sequence: CASTTDSGTDTQYF. DNA of the CDR3: TGTGCCAGCACCACGGACAGCGGCACAGATACGCAGTATTTT.

The rearrangement joins TRBV7-2 to TRBJ1-2; 7 nucleotides match TRBD1. The CDR3 has 14 residues. Unmatched junction bases numbered 7, after V lost 5 bases and J lost 4 bases. CDR1 is SGHTA and CDR2 is FQGNSA in the germline V gene. The CDR3 DNA reads as TGTGCCAGCAGCACTCCAGGGGGTACCTATGGCTACACCTTC. This gives the protein CASSTPGGTYGYTF.

Here the CDR3 reads CATSTSGQRRTQYF. The CDR3 DNA is TGTGCCACCAGTACTAGCGGCCAGAGACGAACCCAGTACTTC. The V call is TRBV15, the J call TRBJ2-5; 8 bases line up with TRBD2. Looked up from germline, CDR1 is LNHNV and CDR2 is YYDKDF (reference sequence). V trimming: 6 bases; J trimming: 8 bases; junction bases outside the gene matches: 11. This CDR3 has 14 amino acids.

This clone was seen only a few times. Other DNA sequences in the same sample also yield this CDR3. This chain joins TRBV7-2 and TRBJ2-3, with a tentative D call TRBD1 (5 bases). Between the trimmed V and J ends, which lost 0 bases and 5 bases, there was a span of 9 bases. CDR1 and CDR2 (germline): SGHTA, FQGNSA. The CDR3 spans 14 residues. CDR3 loop: CASSLAGVVDTQYF. The CDR3 bases are TGTGCCAGCAGCTTAGCAGGGGTGGTAGATACGCAGTATTTT.

The V gene is TRBV5-8, the J gene TRBJ2-5, with D unresolved. Trimming removed 4 bases at V and 0 bases at J, with 13 bases between. Germline V gives CDR1 SGHTS, CDR2 YDEGEE. The CDR3 length is 15 residues. The CDR3 sequence: CASSPLRPDQETQYF. In DNA form, the CDR3 reads TGTGCCAGCAGCCCACTCAGGCCGGACCAAGAGACCCAGTACTTC.

The genes are TRBV29-1 and TRBJ2-1, with 7 bases that match TRBD2. This CDR3 contains 14 residues. Germline CDR1 is SQVTM and CDR2 is ANQGSEA. With 6 bases clipped from V and 1 base from J, the junction kept 6 bases outside the gene matches. The CDR3 DNA is TGCAGCGTCGCCAGCGGGAATTCCTACAATGAGCAGTTCTTC. It specifies CSVASGNSYNEQFF.

The rearrangement uses TRBV4-3 and TRBJ1-3; no definite D call. Deletions cut 1 base from V and 4 bases from J, with 5 bases between. Germline V CDR1 and CDR2: LGHNA, YSLEER. The length of the CDR3 is 13 residues. CDR3 DNA sequence: TGCGCCAGCAGCCAAGTTAGCGGAAACACCATATATTTT. Protein product: CASSQVSGNTIYF.